The clone carrying this TCR beta chain showed up just a few times. Germline lookup yields CDR1 MNHNS and CDR2 SASEGT. The CDR3 spans 14 residues. The V end lost 6 bases, the J end lost 3 bases, and 14 bases lay between the germline ends. These data originate in a study of CD8 T cells in Susac syndrome. An input of about 0.5 to 1 ug of RNA was subjected to reverse transcription using random hexamers. The CDR3 of TCR beta was amplified by immunoSEQ multiplex PCR across 54 Vbeta and 13 Jbeta. TCRdb independently ran MiXCR on the immunoSEQ multiplex PCR reads; one entry per CDR3 protein. The sample lists about 400,000 distinct CDR3 sequences; 75% to 90% were seen once. The patients serving as multiple sclerosis controls were treatment-naive. They had stable or active relapsing-remitting disease and fulfilled revised McDonald criteria. TEMRA cells were FACS-enriched, with CD8+ and CD4+ T cells isolated negatively.

Source material: CD8+ T cells from PBMCs. V is TRBV6-1 and J is TRBJ1-2, with D tentatively TRBD1 (5 bases). The clonotype was recovered from a human donor with multiple sclerosis. In DNA, the CDR3 is TGTGCCAGCAGCCTTGCTGGGGCCGACTATGGCTACACCTTC. It is translated as CASSLAGADYGYTF.